This T cell receptor beta chain is drawn from a study of spatial heterogeneity in lung cancer. Study overall: The study observed each unique TCR and UMI combination more than ten times on average in raw reads. General study points: Ubiquitous expanded tumor TCRs appeared in blood more at resection than follow-up.

This clonotype has just a few counts. Its cognate antigen is unknown. The CDR3 is made up of 14 amino acids. Trimming cost V 3 bases and J 6 bases; bases outside gene matches: 3. The V gene's germline CDR1 is MDHEN and CDR2 SYDVKM. TCRdb re-derived calls from the 5' RACE reads in MiXCR, one entry per CDR3 protein. This sample yields about 85,000 distinct CDR3 sequences, of which about a fifth are seen a single time; roughly 6% belongs to the top ten. Time point defined: sample taken at primary tumor resection. Unsorted whole RNA of tumor, nontumor lung or frozen PBMC was sequenced. Patients with untreated early-stage non-small cell lung cancer, numbering 72, were the donors.

This receptor was obtained from a male donor with early-stage non-small cell lung cancer. The starting material was PBMCs, obtained at surgery. The chain employs TRBV28 and TRBJ1-2, with TRBD1 identical over 11 bases. Here the CDR3 reads CASSFGTGGNGYTF. In DNA form, the CDR3 reads TGTGCCAGCAGTTTCGGGACAGGGGGAAATGGCTACACCTTC.